The 7 T cell receptor beta chains below come from one sample, sequenced in a study of blood T cell repertoires in COVID-19. Clones were sequenced by immunoSEQ multiplex PCR, and TCRdb holds only the in-frame ones, with some missing. The data show about 160,000 clones, approximately 82% seen once. The sample was peripheral blood. All receptors derive from a woman aged 80 or over with acute or convalescent COVID-19.

This clone appeared once. The chain uses TRBV3-1 (or the pseudogene TRBV3-2) and TRBJ2-7; tentative D call: TRBD1 (6 bases). CDR3 length: 12 residues. V lost 4 bases and J lost 7, with 11 bases in between. Germline V CDR1 and CDR2: LGHDT, YNNKEL (reference sequence). CDR3 sequence (DNA): TGTGCCAGCAGCCCGTCTAGGGGGGAGCAGTACTTC. This codes for CASSPSRGEQYF.

In this sample, this clone turned up once. V and J are TRBV5-1 and TRBJ2-1, with TRBD2 matching over 15 bases. From germline, CDR1 is SGHRS and CDR2 YFSETQ. This CDR3 region has 17 residues. V lost 3 bases and J lost 8; bases outside the gene matches: 9. The CDR3 is CASSSQGTSGRWDEQFF. As DNA, the CDR3 is TGCGCCAGCAGCTCGCAAGGGACTAGCGGGAGGTGGGATGAGCAGTTCTTC.

This clone was observed a few times. The chain carries TRBV28 and TRBJ1-2; no clear D gene. Germline V gene sequence: CDR1 MDHEN, CDR2 SYDVKM. This CDR3 region has 12 residues. Trimming stripped 3 bases from V and 8 bases from J, with 10 bases between. This CDR3 is CASSFPPGGYTF. CDR3 bases: TGTGCCAGCAGTTTTCCACCTGGCGGCTACACCTTC.

The V and J genes are TRBV7-2 and TRBJ2-7, with TRBD2 identical over 7 bases. The CDR3 length is 16 residues. Germline CDR1 SGHTA, CDR2 FQGNSA. V dropped 5 bases and J dropped 4; count of bases not matched to a gene: 14. The CDR3 DNA is TGTGCCAGCAGCCCAGTAGCGGGCCAAGGTTTTTACGAGCAGTACTTC. The encoded protein is CASSPVAGQGFYEQYF.

V usage is TRBV7-9 and J usage is TRBJ1-1; TRBD1 is a possible D gene (6 bases). The germline gives CDR1 SEHNR, CDR2 FQNEAQ (reference sequence). This CDR3 has 15 amino acids. V dropped 6 bases and J dropped 8 bases, with 22 bases sitting between them. CDR3 in DNA: TGTGCCAGCAGACATCACAGGGTACCGACAACGGAAGCTTTCTTT. Translated, it gives CASRHHRVPTTEAFF.

V gene TRBV19 combines with J gene TRBJ2-3; D unclear. The V end lost 3 bases, the J end lost 0 bases, and 4 bases lay between the germline ends. Looked up from germline, CDR1 is LNHDA and CDR2 is SQIVND (reference sequence). This CDR3 comprises 13 residues. The CDR3 reads CASSMASTDTQYF. The CDR3 DNA reads as TGTGCCAGTAGTATGGCTAGCACAGATACGCAGTATTTT. Drawing the rest from reference TRBV19 and TRBJ2-3, the complete variable domain is DGGITQSPKYLFRKEGQNVTLSCEQNLNHDAMYWYRQDPGQGLRLIYYSQIVNDFQKGDIAEGYSVSREKKESFPLTVTSAQKNPTAFYLCASSMASTDTQYFGPGTRLTVL.

The chain links TRBV7-9 to TRBJ2-1, with 10 bases that match TRBD2. Germline lookup yields CDR1 SEHNR and CDR2 FQNEAQ (reference sequence). The CDR3 extends over 16 amino acids. The V segment lost 2 bases and the J segment 8 bases; nucleotides outside the gene matches: 9. CDR3 residues: CASSLPPSGRADEQFF. CDR3 bases: TGTGCCAGCAGCTTACCCCCCAGCGGGAGGGCGGATGAGCAGTTCTTC.